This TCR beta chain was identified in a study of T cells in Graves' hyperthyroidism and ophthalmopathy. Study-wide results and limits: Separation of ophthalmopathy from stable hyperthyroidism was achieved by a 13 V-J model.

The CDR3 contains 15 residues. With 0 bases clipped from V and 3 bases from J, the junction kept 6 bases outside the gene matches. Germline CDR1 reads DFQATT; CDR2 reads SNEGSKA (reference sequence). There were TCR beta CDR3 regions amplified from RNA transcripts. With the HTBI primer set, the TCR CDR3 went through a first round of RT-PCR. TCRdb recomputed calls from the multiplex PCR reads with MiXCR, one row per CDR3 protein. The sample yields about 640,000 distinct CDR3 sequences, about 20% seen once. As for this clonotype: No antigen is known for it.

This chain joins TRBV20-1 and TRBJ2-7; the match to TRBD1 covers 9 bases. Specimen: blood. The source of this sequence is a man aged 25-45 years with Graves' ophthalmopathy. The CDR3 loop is CSARDRTGAYYEQYF. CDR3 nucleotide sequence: TGCAGTGCTAGAGATAGGACAGGGGCTTACTACGAGCAGTACTTC.